The clone carrying this T cell receptor (beta chain) occurred once. Here immunoSEQ multiplex PCR was the method, and the copy in TCRdb shows in-frame clones only, minus some. This table has 450,000 to 550,000 clones, roughly nine tenths appearing once. The CDR3 length is 13 residues. Trimming left V 2 bases short and J 11 bases short, with 13 bases between. The germline gives CDR1 LGHDT, CDR2 YNNKEL (reference sequence). This sample is drawn from a study of Ad26.COV2.S vaccination and SARS-CoV-2 variants. Treatment given: roughly 18 received Ad26.COV2.S at low or high dose, single or two shots; about 5 received placebo; per-sample allocation not given. Day 63 after the first vaccine or placebo injection was the time point for sampling.

The starting material was peripheral blood, obtained in a trial of Ad26.COV2.S vaccine versus placebo. The chain links TRBV3-1 (or the pseudogene TRBV3-2) to TRBJ1-5; D unclear. The sequence derives from a person aged 18-60 years who received the Ad26.COV2.S COVID-19 vaccine or a placebo. CDR3: CASSQLEGTTQHF. In DNA form, the CDR3 reads TGTGCCAGCAGCCAATTGGAGGGAACGACCCAGCATTTT.